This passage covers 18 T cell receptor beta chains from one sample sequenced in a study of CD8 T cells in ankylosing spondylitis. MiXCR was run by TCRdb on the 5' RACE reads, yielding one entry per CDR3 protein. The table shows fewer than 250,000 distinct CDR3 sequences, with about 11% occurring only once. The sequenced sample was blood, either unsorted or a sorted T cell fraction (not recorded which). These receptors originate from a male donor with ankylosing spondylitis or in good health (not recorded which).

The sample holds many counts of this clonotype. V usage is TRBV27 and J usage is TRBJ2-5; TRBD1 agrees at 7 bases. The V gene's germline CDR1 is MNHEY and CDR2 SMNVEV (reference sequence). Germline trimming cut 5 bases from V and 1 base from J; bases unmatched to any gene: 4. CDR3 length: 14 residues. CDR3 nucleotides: TGTGCCAGCAGTATGACAGGGTCCCAAGAGACCCAGTACTTC. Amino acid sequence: CASSMTGSQETQYF.

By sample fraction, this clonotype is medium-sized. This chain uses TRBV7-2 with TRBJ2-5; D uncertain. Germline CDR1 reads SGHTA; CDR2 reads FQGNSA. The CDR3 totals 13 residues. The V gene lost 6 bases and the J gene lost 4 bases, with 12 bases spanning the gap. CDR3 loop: CASSLSLGETQYF. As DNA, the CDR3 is TGTGCCAGCAGTCTTAGCCTCGGAGAGACCCAGTACTTC.

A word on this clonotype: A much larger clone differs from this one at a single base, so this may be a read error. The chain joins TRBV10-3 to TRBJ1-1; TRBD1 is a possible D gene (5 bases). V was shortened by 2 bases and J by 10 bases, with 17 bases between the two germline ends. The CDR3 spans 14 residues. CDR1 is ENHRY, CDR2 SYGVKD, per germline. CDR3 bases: TGTGCCATCAGTGAGGGGGCTATTGACCCTGCAGCTTTCTTT. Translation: CAISEGAIDPAAFF.

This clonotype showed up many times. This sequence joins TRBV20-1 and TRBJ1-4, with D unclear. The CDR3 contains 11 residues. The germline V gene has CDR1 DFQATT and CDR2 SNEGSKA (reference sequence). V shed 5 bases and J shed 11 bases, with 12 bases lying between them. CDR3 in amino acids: CSAPIDLKLFF. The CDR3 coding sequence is TGCAGTGCTCCTATCGATTTGAAACTGTTTTTT.

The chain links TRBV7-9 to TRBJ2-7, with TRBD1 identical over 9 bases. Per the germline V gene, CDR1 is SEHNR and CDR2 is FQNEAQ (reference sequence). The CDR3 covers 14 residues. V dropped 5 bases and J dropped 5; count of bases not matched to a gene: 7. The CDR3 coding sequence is TGTGCCAGCAGCCCCCGGGACAGGGCCCACGAGCAGTACTTC. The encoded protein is CASSPRDRAHEQYF.

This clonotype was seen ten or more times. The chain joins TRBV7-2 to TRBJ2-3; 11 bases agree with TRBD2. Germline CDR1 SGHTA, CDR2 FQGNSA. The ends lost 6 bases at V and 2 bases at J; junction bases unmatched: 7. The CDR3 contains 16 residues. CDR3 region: CASSPTSGGNTDTQYF. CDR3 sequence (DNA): TGTGCCAGCAGTCCAACTAGCGGGGGTAACACAGATACGCAGTATTTT.

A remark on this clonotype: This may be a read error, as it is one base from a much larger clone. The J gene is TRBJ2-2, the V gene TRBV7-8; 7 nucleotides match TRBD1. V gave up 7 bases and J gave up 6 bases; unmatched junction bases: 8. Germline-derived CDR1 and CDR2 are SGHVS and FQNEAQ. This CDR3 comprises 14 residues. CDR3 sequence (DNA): TGTGCCAGCAATGGGGGACAGTGGTCCGGGGAGCTGTTTTTT. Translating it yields CASNGGQWSGELFF.

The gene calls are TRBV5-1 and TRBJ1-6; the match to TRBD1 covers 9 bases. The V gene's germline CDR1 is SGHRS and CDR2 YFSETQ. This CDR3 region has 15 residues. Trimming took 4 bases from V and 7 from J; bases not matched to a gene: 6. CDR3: CASSPGQGNNSPLHF. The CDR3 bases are TGCGCCAGCAGCCCGGGACAGGGCAACAATTCACCCCTCCACTTT.

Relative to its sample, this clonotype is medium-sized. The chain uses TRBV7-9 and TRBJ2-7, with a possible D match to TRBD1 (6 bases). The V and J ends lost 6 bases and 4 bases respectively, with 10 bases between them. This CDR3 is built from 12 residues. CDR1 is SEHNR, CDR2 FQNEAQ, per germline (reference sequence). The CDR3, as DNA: TGTGCCAGCAGTTGGGACACTTACGAGCAGTACTTC. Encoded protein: CASSWDTYEQYF.

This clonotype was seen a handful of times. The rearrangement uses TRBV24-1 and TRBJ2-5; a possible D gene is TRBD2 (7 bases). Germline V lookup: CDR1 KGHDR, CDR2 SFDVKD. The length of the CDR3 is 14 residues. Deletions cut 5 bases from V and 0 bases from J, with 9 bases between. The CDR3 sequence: CATSGGGHQETQYF. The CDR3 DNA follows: TGTGCCACCAGTGGCGGGGGCCACCAAGAGACCCAGTACTTC.

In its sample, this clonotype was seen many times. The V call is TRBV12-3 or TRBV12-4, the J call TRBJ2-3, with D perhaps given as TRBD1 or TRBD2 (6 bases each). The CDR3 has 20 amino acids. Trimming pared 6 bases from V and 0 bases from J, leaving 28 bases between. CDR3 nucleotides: TGTGCCAGCAGCCCCTTTGGAGGGGGGTTAAATCTAGCGAGCACAGATACGCAGTATTTT. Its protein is CASSPFGGGLNLASTDTQYF.

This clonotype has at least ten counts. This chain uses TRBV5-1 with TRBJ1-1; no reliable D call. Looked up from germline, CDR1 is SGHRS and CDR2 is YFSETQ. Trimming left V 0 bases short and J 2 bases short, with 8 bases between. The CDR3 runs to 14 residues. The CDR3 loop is CASSLATRNTEAFF. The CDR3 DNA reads TGCGCCAGCAGCTTGGCCACTAGAAACACTGAAGCTTTCTTT.

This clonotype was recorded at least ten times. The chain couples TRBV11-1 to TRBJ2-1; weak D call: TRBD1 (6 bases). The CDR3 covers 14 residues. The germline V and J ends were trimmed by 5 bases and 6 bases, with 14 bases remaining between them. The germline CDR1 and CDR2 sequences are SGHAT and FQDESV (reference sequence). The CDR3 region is CASSPRRTVNEQFF. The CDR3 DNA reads TGTGCCAGCAGCCCCAGGAGGACAGTCAATGAGCAGTTCTTC. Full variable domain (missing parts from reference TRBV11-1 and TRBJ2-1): EAEVAQSPRYKITEKSQAVAFWCDPISGHATLYWYRQILGQGPELLVQFQDESVVDDSQLPKDRFSAERLKGVDSTLKIQPAELGDSAMYLCASSPRRTVNEQFFGPGTRLTVL.

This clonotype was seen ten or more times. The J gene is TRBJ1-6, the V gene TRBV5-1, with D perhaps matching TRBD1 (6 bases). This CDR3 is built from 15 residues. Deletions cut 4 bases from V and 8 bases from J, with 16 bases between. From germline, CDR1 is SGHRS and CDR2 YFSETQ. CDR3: CASSLAGQLYSPLHF. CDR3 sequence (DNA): TGCGCCAGCAGCCTGGCGGGACAACTTTATTCACCCCTCCACTTT.

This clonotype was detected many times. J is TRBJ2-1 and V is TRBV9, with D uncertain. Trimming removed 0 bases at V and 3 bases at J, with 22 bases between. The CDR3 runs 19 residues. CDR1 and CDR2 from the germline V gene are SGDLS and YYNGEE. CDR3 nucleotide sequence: TGTGCCAGCAGCGTAGCGCAACGAACCGGTGGGCTGGGCTACAATGAGCAGTTCTTC. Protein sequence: CASSVAQRTGGLGYNEQFF.

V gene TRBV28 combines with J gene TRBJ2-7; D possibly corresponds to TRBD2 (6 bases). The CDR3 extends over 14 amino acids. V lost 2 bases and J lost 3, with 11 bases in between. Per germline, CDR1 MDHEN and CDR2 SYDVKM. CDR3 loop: CASSLVGGDYEQYF. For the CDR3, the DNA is TGTGCCAGCAGTTTAGTGGGGGGAGACTACGAGCAGTACTTC.

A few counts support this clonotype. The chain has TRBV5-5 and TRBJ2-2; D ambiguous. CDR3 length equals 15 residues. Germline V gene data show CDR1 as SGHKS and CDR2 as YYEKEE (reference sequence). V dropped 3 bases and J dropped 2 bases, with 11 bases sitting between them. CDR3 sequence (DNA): TGTGCCAGCAGCTCGAGCAACTTTAACACCGGGGAGCTGTTTTTT. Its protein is CASSSSNFNTGELFF.

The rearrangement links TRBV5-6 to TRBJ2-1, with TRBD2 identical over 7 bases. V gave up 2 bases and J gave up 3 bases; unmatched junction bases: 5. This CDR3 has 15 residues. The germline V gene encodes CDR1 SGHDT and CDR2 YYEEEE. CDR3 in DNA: TGTGCCAGCAGCTTACTAGCGAAGAGCTACAATGAGCAGTTCTTC. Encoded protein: CASSLLAKSYNEQFF.